This TCR beta chain was identified in a study of regulatory T cells in long-lasting Graves disease. General observations from the study: Relative to new patients (966), persistent patients exhibited greater sharing of public clonotypes (2,741). There were preferences for TRBV28, TRBJ1-2 and TRBJ2-5 in persistent disease.

Relying on iRepertoire HTBI primers and Arm-PCR of CDR3 regions, the team built TCR beta libraries. TCRdb itself ran the multiplex PCR reads through MiXCR, one entry per CDR3 protein. The sample contains nearly 350,000 distinct CDR3 sequences, roughly a fifth of which appear only once. Noted time point: persistent/refractory GD, antithyroid drugs over 5 years with positive TRAb. RNA from PBMCs was the source of the TCR library. Patients met American Thyroid Association criteria for Graves' disease. The source of the patients was an endocrinology department in Xi'an, China. V was pared by 6 bases and J by 4 bases, with 9 bases between. This CDR3 spans 11 amino acids. Germline CDR1 and CDR2: DFQATT and SNEGSKA (reference sequence). Note on this clonotype: Its target is unknown.

The TCR sequence derives from a female donor with Graves disease. The rearrangement links TRBV20-1 to TRBJ1-2, with D unresolved. The sequencing here drew on peripheral blood mononuclear cells (PBMCs), taken when the disease was refractory, from a patient treated with antithyroid drugs. For the CDR3, the DNA is TGCAGTGCCATGGATGCCTATGGCTACACCTTC. Amino acid sequence: CSAMDAYGYTF.